This TCR beta chain emerged from a study of cytomegalovirus exposure and HLA in healthy donors. The PCR contained 60 Vbeta and 13 Jbeta primers. The protocol was immunoSEQ multiplex PCR, while the TCRdb copy is restricted to in-frame clones and leaves out a portion. This sample carries 110,000 to 150,000 clones, approximately 71% of them seen once, and the ten largest clones take about 3.5%. The CDR3 length is 13 residues. CDR1 and CDR2 from the germline V gene are LGHNT and FRNRAP. V lost 1 base, J lost 8 bases, and 6 bases lay in between. It was healthy bone marrow donors who served as donors. On this clone: What it binds is not known.

Study findings and constraints: An Asian-associated ancestry cluster reportedly showed fewer N-insertions than the roughly 600-donor mean in a later analysis.

The sequence came from a middle-aged man in good health and CMV-seronegative. This chain joins TRBV12-5 and TRBJ1-6; D uncertain. Sequencing input: PBMCs. CDR3 protein: CASGLARYSPLHF. CDR3 in DNA: TGTGCTAGTGGTTTGGCTCGTTATTCACCCCTCCACTTT.